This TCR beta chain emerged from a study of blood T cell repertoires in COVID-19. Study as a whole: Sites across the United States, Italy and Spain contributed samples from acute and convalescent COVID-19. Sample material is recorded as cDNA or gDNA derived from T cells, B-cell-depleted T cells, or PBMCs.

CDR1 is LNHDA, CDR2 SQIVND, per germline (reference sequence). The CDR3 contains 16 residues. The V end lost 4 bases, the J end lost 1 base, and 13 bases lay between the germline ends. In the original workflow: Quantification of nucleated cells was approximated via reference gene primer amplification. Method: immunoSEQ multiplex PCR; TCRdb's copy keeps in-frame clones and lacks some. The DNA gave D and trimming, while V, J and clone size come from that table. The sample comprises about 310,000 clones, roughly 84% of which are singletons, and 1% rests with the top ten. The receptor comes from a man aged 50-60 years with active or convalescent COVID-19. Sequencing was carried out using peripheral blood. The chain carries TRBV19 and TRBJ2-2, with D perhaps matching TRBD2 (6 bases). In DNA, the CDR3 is TGTGCCAGTAGTACCCGGGACTCATTGAACACCGGGGAGCTGTTTTTT. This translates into CASSTRDSLNTGELFF.